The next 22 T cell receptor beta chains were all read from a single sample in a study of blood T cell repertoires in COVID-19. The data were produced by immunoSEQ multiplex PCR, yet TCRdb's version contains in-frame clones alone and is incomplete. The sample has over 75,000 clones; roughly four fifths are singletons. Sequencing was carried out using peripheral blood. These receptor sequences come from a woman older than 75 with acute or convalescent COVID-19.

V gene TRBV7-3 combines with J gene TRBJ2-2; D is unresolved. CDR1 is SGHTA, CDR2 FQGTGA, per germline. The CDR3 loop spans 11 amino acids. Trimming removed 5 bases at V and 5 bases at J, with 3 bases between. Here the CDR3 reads CASSLTGELFF. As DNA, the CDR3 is TGTGCCAGCAGCCTGACCGGGGAGCTGTTTTTT.

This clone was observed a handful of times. The CDR3 nucleotides read TGTGCCAGCAGTCAGGGGTGGTATAATTCACCCCTCCACTTT. Its protein product is CASSQGWYNSPLHF. The J gene is TRBJ1-6, the V gene TRBV6-5, with D tentatively TRBD1 (6 bases). Trimming shortened V by 5 bases and J by 4 bases, and 9 bases separated the two germline ends. CDR1 is MNHEY and CDR2 is SVGAGI in the germline V gene. The length of the CDR3 is 14 residues.

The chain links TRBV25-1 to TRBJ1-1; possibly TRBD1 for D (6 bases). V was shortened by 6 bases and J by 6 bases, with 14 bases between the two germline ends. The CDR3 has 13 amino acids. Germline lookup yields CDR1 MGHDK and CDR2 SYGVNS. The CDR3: CASRRQGLPEAFF. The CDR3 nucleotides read TGTGCCAGCAGGCGGCAGGGGCTCCCTGAAGCTTTCTTT.

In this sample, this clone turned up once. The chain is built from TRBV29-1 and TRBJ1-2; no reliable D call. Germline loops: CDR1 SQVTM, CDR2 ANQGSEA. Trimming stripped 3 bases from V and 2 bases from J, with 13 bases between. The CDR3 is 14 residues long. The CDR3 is CSVEPGGINYGYTF. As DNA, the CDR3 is TGCAGCGTTGAGCCGGGAGGTATAAACTATGGCTACACCTTC.

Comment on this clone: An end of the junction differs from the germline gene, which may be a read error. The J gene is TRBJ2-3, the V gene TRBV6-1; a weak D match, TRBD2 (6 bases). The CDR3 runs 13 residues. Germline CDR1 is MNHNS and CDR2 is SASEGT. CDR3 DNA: TGTGCCAGCAGTGAAGCGCCCGGGGAGCGGGCGGATTTT. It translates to CASSEAPGERADF.

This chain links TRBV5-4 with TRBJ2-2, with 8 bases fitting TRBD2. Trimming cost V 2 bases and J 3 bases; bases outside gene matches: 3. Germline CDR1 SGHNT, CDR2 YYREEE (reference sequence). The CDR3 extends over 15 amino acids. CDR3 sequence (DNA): TGTGCCAGCAGCTTAGCGGGAGCCCACACCGGGGAGCTGTTTTTT. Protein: CASSLAGAHTGELFF.

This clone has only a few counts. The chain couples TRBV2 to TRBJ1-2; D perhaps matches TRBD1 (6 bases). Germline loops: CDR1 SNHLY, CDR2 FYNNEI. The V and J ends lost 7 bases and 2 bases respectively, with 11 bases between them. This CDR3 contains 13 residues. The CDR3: CASNPGGNYGYTF. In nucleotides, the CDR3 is TGTGCCAGCAACCCGGGGGGCAACTATGGCTACACCTTC.

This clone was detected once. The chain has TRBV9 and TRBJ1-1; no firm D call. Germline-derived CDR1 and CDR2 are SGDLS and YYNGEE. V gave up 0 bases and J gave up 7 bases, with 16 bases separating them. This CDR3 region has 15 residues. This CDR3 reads CASSVEVGGLGEAFF. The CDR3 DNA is TGTGCCAGCAGCGTAGAGGTCGGAGGCCTAGGTGAAGCTTTCTTT.

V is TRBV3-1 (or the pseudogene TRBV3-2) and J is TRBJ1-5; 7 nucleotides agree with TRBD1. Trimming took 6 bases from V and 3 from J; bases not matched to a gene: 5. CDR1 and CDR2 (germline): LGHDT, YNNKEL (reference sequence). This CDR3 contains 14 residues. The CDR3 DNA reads TGTGCCAGCAGTTATCAGGGGGTCAATCAGCCCCAGCATTTT. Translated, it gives CASSYQGVNQPQHF.

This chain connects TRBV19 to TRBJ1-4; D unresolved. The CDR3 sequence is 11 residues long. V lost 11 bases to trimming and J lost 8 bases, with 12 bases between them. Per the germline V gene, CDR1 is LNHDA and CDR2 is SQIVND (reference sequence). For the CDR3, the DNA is TGTGCCTGCACGTCGGGAGAAAAACTGTTTTTT. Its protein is CACTSGEKLFF. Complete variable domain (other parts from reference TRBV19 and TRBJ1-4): DGGITQSPKYLFRKEGQNVTLSCEQNLNHDAMYWYRQDPGQGLRLIYYSQIVNDFQKGDIAEGYSVSREKKESFPLTVTSAQKNPTAFYLCACTSGEKLFFGSGTQLSVL.

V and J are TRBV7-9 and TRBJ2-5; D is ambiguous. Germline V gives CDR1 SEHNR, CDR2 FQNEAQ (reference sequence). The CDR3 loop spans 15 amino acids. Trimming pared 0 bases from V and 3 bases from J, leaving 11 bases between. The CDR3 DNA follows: TGTGCCAGCAGCTTAGCGCTAAGCGAAAAAGAGACCCAGTACTTC. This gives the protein CASSLALSEKETQYF.

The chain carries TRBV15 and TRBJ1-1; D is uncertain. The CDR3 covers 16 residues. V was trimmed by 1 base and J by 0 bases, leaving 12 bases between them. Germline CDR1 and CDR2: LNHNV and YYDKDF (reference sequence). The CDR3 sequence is CATSRGGGRMNTEAFF. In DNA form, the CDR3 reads TGTGCCACCAGCAGAGGAGGCGGGCGCATGAACACTGAAGCTTTCTTT.

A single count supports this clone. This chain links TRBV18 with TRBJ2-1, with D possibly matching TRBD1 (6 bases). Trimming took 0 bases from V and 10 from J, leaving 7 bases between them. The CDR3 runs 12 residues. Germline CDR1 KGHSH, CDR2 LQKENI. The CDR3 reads CASSPPGGEQFF. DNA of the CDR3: TGTGCCAGCTCACCACCTGGGGGCGAGCAGTTCTTC.

The CDR3, as DNA: TGCGCCAGCAAAGGGGCAGGTTGGATAACTGAAGCTTTCTTT. It specifies CASKGAGWITEAFF. The chain links TRBV5-1 to TRBJ1-1; weak D call: TRBD1 (5 bases). Per germline, CDR1 SGHRS and CDR2 YFSETQ. The length of the CDR3 is 14 residues. The germline V and J ends were trimmed by 6 bases and 5 bases, with 17 bases remaining between them. Complete variable domain (other parts from reference TRBV5-1 and TRBJ1-1): KAGVTQTPRYLIKTRGQQVTLSCSPISGHRSVSWYQQTPGQGLQFLFEYFSETQRNKGNFPGRFSGRQFSNSRSEMNVSTLELGDSALYLCASKGAGWITEAFFGQGTRLTVV.

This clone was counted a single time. CDR3 nucleotide sequence: TGTGCCAGCCACGACAGGGGCAGCTACGAGCAGTACTTC. This codes for CASHDRGSYEQYF. The chain couples TRBV5-4 to TRBJ2-7; 8 bases agree with TRBD1. V lost 7 bases to trimming and J lost 3 bases; unmatched junction nucleotides: 6. CDR1 and CDR2 (germline): SGHNT, YYREEE (reference sequence). This CDR3 is built from 13 residues.

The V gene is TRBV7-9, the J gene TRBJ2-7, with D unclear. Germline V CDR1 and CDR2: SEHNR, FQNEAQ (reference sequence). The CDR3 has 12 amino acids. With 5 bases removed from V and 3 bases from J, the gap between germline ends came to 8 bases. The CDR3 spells CASSVAGYEQYF. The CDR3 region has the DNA TGTGCCAGCAGCGTGGCAGGCTACGAGCAGTACTTC. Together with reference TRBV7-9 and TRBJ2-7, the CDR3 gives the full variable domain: DTGVSQNPRHKITKRGQNVTFRCDPISEHNRLYWYRQTLGQGPEFLTYFQNEAQLEKSRLLSDRFSAERPKGSFSTLEIQRTEQGDSAMYLCASSVAGYEQYFGPGTRLTVT.

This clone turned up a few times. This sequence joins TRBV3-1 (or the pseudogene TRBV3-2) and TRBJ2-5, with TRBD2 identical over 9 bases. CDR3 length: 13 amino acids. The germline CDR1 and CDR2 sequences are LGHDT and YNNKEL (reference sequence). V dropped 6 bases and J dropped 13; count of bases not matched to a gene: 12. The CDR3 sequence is CASSGAGGGVPYF. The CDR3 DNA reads TGTGCCAGCAGTGGAGCGGGAGGAGGGGTTCCGTACTTC.

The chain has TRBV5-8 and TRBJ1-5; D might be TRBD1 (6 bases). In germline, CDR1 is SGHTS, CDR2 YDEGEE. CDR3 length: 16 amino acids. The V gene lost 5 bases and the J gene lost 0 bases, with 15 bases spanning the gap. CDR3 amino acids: CASSYDGQTSNQPQHF. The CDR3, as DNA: TGTGCCAGCAGTTACGACGGACAGACTAGCAATCAGCCCCAGCATTTT.

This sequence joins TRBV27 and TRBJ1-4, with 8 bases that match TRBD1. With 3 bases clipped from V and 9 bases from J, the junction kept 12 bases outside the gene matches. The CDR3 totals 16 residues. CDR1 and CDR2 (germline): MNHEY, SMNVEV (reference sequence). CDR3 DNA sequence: TGTGCCAGCAGTTTGCAGGGGGCGGGAGCGCCTAAAAAACTGTTTTTT. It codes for CASSLQGAGAPKKLFF.

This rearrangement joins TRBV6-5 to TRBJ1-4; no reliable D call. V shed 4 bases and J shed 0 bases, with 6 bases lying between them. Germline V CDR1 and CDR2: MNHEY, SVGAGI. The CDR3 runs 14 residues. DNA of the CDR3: TGTGCCAGCAGTTGGAGTGCAACTAATGAAAAACTGTTTTTT. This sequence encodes CASSWSATNEKLFF.

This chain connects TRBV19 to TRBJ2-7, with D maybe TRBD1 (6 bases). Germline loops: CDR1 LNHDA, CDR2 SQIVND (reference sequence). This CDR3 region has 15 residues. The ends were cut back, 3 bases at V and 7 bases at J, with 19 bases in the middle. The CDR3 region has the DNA TGTGCCAGTAGTATCTCCGGGACACTAGTGCAGGAGCAGTACTTC. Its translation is CASSISGTLVQEQYF. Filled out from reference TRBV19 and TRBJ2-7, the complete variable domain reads DGGITQSPKYLFRKEGQNVTLSCEQNLNHDAMYWYRQDPGQGLRLIYYSQIVNDFQKGDIAEGYSVSREKKESFPLTVTSAQKNPTAFYLCASSISGTLVQEQYFGPGTRLTVT.

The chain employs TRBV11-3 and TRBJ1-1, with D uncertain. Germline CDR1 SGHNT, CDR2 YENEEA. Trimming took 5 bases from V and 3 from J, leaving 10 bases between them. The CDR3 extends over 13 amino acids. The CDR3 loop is CASSLNPDTEAFF. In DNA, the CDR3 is TGTGCCAGCAGCCTAAACCCGGACACTGAAGCTTTCTTT.